This TCR beta chain is drawn from a study of blood T cell repertoires in COVID-19. The CDR3 covers 18 residues. Germline V CDR1 and CDR2: SGHRS, YFSETQ. J lost 0 bases, V lost 4 bases, and 13 bases had no gene match. Assay used: immunoSEQ multiplex PCR; TCRdb lists only in-frame clones, some missing. The sample holds fewer than 400,000 clones, around 90% seen once. This chain uses TRBV5-1 with TRBJ1-1; 9 nucleotides align to TRBD1. Sequencing was carried out using peripheral blood. The sequence came from a woman between 25 and 40 years old with COVID-19, enrolled during active disease. This CDR3 is CASSLRAPGQGMNTEAFF. CDR3 coding DNA: TGCGCCAGCAGCCTCCGGGCACCGGGACAGGGCATGAACACTGAAGCTTTCTTT.